The following is a T cell receptor (beta chain) sequence with its context. This receptor's antigen is unknown. Base qualities are not provided; no much larger clone lies one nucleotide away. The source of the sample is a study of T cell responses to AZD1222 COVID-19 vaccine (dated by TCRdb to 2020 to 2022). As for the study more broadly: AZD1222 recipients given second doses at about 4 weeks or at about 12 weeks were pooled, since spike-specific TCR depth and breadth were not found to differ between the two schedules. Enrollment into the trials was organized by age into subgroups of 18-55, 56-69 and 70-plus years, and those subgroups contained approximately 150, 30 and 60 TCR-sequenced participants, respectively. TCR sequencing was performed for 230 to 250 trial participants, of whom roughly 200 were given two doses of AZD1222 and some 26 were given two doses of MenACWY control vaccine. Here is what the overall study found, with its caveats: Conclusions about previously exposed vaccinees are limited, since just a handful of AZD1222 recipients were seropositive for SARS-CoV-2 at baseline. Nearly half of unique spike-specific TCRs reportedly recognized epitopes outside regions mutated in the B.1.351 and B.1.1.7 variants. Most participants were white British and females outnumbered males, and the authors suggested that clonal diversity may have been underestimated. After two AZD1222 doses, both the breadth and the depth of spike-specific TCRs were significantly higher than at day 0 and than in MenACWY recipients. In the small 56-69-year group, the increase in depth fell short of significance, most likely because of low power. Because no samples from the day 14 peak response were available, repertoires could be characterized only after the peak T cell response. CD4 TCRs associated with the vaccine covered the entire spike protein, and the dominant responses were in regions 160-218 and 743-854.

The time point label on this specimen signifies: baseline before first vaccination. Vaccinee samples came from UK trials COV001 and COV002, including a single-blind randomized controlled phase 2/3 trial of AZD1222 (ChAdOx1 nCoV-19) in healthy adults. For TCRbeta chain sequencing, PBMC samples were collected from trial participants at day 0 and at day 28 after the second dose. The CDR3 regions of human TCRbeta chains were analyzed by immunosequencing. For the original study's pipeline: TCRs in the repertoires were compared against a reference library of SARS-CoV-2-specific TCRs that had been generated with the MIRA antigen-specificity platform. Breadth was defined as the fraction of unique TCRs that were SARS-CoV-2-associated. Depth was defined as the fraction of total T cells that were SARS-CoV-2-associated. Using the MIRA data, every spike-specific TCR was mapped to the spike region that the TCR reacted to and assigned to either a CD4 or a CD8 class. Log10-transformed breadth and depth values were compared by one-way ANOVA with Sidak's multiple comparisons tests. TCRdb limited this immuneACCESS table to in-frame rearrangements with V and J called. A share of clones is missing; checked studies link under half to unresolved V genes, and the rest is unexplained. V, J and clone size were drawn from that table, and D and trimming were deduced from the DNA. A total of more than 70,000 clones appear in this sample, 90% of them only once. The ten top clones hold 4% to 5% of the sample.

In the germline V gene, CDR1 corresponds to SGHNT and CDR2 to YENEEA. From the cysteine up to the phenylalanine, the CDR3 has a length of 16 residues. Only CDR3 DNA is held: 48 bases, read in frame from base 1. The germline V end is reduced by 7 bases and the J end by 7 bases; junction bases left unmatched: 15. Sample: peripheral blood, taken on day 0 of AZD1222 vaccination. The rearranged chain carries TRBV11-3 and TRBJ2-1; TRBD2 agrees with 8 junctional bases. This sequence was found in an adult in good health. CDR3 loop: CASTHPPGGPGNEQFF. At the DNA level, the sequence is TGTGCCAGCACCCACCCCCCGGGAGGGCCAGGAAATGAGCAGTTCTTC.